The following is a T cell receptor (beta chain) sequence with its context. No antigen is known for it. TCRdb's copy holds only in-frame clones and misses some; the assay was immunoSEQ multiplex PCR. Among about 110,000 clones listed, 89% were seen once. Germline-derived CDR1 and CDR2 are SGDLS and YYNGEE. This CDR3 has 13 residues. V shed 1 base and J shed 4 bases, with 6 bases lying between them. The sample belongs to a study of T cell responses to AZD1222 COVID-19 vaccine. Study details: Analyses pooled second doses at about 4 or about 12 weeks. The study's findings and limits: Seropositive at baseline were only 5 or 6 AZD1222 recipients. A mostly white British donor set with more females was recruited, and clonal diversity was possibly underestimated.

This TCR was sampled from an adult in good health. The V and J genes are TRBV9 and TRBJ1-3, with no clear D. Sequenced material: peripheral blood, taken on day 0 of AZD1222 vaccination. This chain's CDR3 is CASSVLGGNTIYF. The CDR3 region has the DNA TGTGCCAGCAGCGTACTGGGGGGAAACACCATATATTTT.